This T cell receptor (beta chain) was observed in a study of T-cell reconstitution after alpha-beta-depleted transplantation in children. Notes on the study in general: One year post-transplant, T-cell counts and diversity were largely derived from T cells produced anew. Two months or so post-transplant, alpha-beta T cells reportedly derived from several hundred expanded graft clones. It was surviving recipient T cells and thymic progenitors that gave some patients high TCRbeta diversity at day 60.

This clonotype came up many times. Its target is not known. Construction of the TCRbeta library involved unique molecular identifiers. TCRdb itself ran the PCR reads through MiXCR, one entry per CDR3 protein. This table holds 200,000 or so distinct CDR3 sequences, about 6% found once. Between the trimmed V and J ends, which lost 5 bases and 5 bases, there was a span of 12 bases. Germline CDR1 is SGHVS and CDR2 is FNYEAQ. This CDR3 has 13 amino acids. This sample comprised PBMCs, obtained before TCRalphabeta/CD19-depleted stem cell transplant. The gene calls are TRBV7-6 and TRBJ2-5; D possibly corresponds to TRBD2 (6 bases). This sequence originates from a girl in the first two years of life with combined immunodeficiency, due to receive a stem cell transplant. The CDR3 bases are TGTGCCAGCAGCAGCCGGGAGTTGGAGACCCAGTACTTC. Amino acids: CASSSRELETQYF.